The 2 T cell receptor beta chains below were found in one sample sequenced in a study of T cells in Graves' hyperthyroidism and ophthalmopathy. The CDR3 regions of TCR beta were amplified from RNA transcripts. TCR CDR3 underwent first-round RT-PCR with the HTBI primer set. TCRdb called the multiplex PCR reads again in MiXCR, with one record for every CDR3 protein. The data contain about 700,000 distinct CDR3 sequences, less than 45% of them singletons. Source material: peripheral blood or thyroid tissue (not recorded which). The receptors were gathered from an adult man with Graves' disease, either hyperthyroidism or ophthalmopathy (not recorded which).

CDR3 nucleotides: TGTGCCATCAGTCCGACCGGAGGACAGGGGGAGGGGCAGTACTTC. It encodes CAISPTGGQGEGQYF. The chain couples TRBV10-3 to TRBJ2-7; 10 nucleotides match TRBD1. The CDR3 is made up of 15 amino acids. CDR1 and CDR2 from the germline V gene are ENHRY and SYGVKD. J lost 9 bases, V lost 5 bases, and 13 bases had no gene match.

This clonotype was observed a few times. V and J are TRBV5-1 and TRBJ1-3, with 7 bases identical to TRBD1. J was trimmed by 6 bases and V by 4 bases; bases with no gene match: 10. This CDR3 comprises 15 residues. The germline CDR1 and CDR2 sequences are SGHRS and YFSETQ. This CDR3 is CASSPDRYPENTIYF. In DNA form, the CDR3 reads TGCGCCAGCAGCCCGGACAGGTACCCTGAAAACACCATATATTTT. Looking up the rest from reference TRBV5-1 and TRBJ1-3 gives the full variable domain: KAGVTQTPRYLIKTRGQQVTLSCSPISGHRSVSWYQQTPGQGLQFLFEYFSETQRNKGNFPGRFSGRQFSNSRSEMNVSTLELGDSALYLCASSPDRYPENTIYFGEGSWLTVV.